The next 7 T cell receptor beta chains were all read from a single sample in a study of cytomegalovirus exposure and HLA in healthy donors. The PCR was carried out with 60 Vbeta primers and 13 Jbeta primers. This table comes from immunoSEQ multiplex PCR, and its TCRdb copy is limited to in-frame clones, with some not included. The repertoire holds approximately 120,000 clones, with roughly 80% as singletons. Sequenced sample: PBMCs. The receptors come from a man younger than 35 in good health and CMV-seropositive.

The V call is TRBV19, the J call TRBJ2-7, with TRBD1 matching over 8 bases. The length of the CDR3 is 13 residues. Germline CDR1 is LNHDA and CDR2 is SQIVND (reference sequence). The trim removed 6 bases at V and 6 bases at J, leaving 7 bases unmatched. The CDR3: CASRVAGGSEQYF. The CDR3 DNA follows: TGTGCCAGTAGAGTCGCAGGGGGCTCCGAGCAGTACTTC.

This rearrangement joins TRBV5-8 to TRBJ2-2, with 11 bases identical to TRBD1. The V gene's germline CDR1 is SGHTS and CDR2 YDEGEE. The CDR3 sequence is 15 residues long. The J segment lost 3 bases and the V segment lost 9 bases, leaving 7 bases of the junction unmatched. In DNA form, the CDR3 reads TGTGCCACAACTAGGGACAGGGGGTACACCGGGGAGCTGTTTTTT. Protein sequence: CATTRDRGYTGELFF. Supplemented by reference TRBV5-8 and TRBJ2-2, the full variable domain reads EAGVTQSPTHLIKTRGQQATLRCSPISGHTSVYWYQQALGLGLQFLLWYDEGEERNRGNFPPRFSGRQFPNYSSELNVNALELEDSALYLCATTRDRGYTGELFFGEGSRLTVL.

The chain is built from TRBV4-1 and TRBJ2-7; TRBD1 might be the D (7 bases). V lost 1 base to trimming and J lost 3 bases, with 13 bases between them. This CDR3 contains 15 residues. From germline, CDR1 is MGHRA and CDR2 YSYEKL. CDR3 coding DNA: TGCGCCAGCAGCCAAGCTTACAGGGGAGGCTACGAGCAGTACTTC. It translates to CASSQAYRGGYEQYF.

This clone appeared a single time. The CDR3 is CAISDRQGTDTQYF. DNA for the CDR3: TGTGCCATCAGTGATAGACAGGGAACAGATACGCAGTATTTT. This rearrangement joins TRBV10-3 to TRBJ2-3; 7 bases map to TRBD1. The CDR3 has 14 residues. Trimming took 3 bases from V and 3 from J; bases not matched to a gene: 3. Germline CDR1 is ENHRY and CDR2 is SYGVKD.

This rearrangement joins TRBV4-1 to TRBJ2-2; 9 bases are shared with TRBD1. CDR3 length: 15 residues. Germline CDR1 reads MGHRA; CDR2 reads YSYEKL. J lost 7 bases, V lost 1 base, and 4 bases had no gene match. As DNA, the CDR3 is TGCGCCAGCAGCCAAGGGGACAGGGCGGGCGGGGAGCTGTTTTTT. Its protein product is CASSQGDRAGGELFF.

The chain links TRBV9 to TRBJ2-3, with unresolved D. This CDR3 comprises 15 residues. With 4 bases removed from V and 1 base from J, the gap between germline ends came to 13 bases. CDR1 is SGDLS, CDR2 YYNGEE, per germline. The DNA for the CDR3 is TGTGCCAGCAGCTCCCAGGTGAGCCGCACAGATACGCAGTATTTT. This gives the protein CASSSQVSRTDTQYF. Full variable domain (outside the CDR3, taken from reference TRBV9 and TRBJ2-3): DSGVTQTPKHLITATGQRVTLRCSPRSGDLSVYWYQQSLDQGLQFLIQYYNGEERAKGNILERFSAQQFPDLHSELNLSSLELGDSALYFCASSSQVSRTDTQYFGPGTRLTVL.

The V gene is TRBV6-1, the J gene TRBJ1-6; D unresolved. Trimming took off 6 bases at V and 7 bases at J, with 13 bases between the two ends. The CDR3 covers 14 residues. CDR1 is MNHNS, CDR2 SASEGT, per germline. The CDR3 region has the DNA TGTGCCAGCAGCCCTTTTGGAGACAATTCACCCCTCCACTTT. It encodes CASSPFGDNSPLHF.